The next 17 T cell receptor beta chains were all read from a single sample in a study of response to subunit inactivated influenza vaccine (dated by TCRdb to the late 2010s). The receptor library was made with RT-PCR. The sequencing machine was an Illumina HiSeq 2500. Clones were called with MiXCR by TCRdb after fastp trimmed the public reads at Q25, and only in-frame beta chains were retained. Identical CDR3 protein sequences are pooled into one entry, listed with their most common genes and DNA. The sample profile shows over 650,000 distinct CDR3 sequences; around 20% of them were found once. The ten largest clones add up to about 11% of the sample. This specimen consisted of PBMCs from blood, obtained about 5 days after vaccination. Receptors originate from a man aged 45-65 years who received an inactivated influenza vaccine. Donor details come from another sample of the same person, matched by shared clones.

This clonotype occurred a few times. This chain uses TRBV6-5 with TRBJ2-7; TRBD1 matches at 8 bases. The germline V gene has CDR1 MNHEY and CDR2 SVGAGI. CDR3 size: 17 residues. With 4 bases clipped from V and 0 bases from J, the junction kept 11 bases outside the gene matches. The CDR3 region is CASSSIIRQGSSYEQYF. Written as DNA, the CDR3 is TGTGCCAGCAGTTCCATAATTCGACAGGGGAGCTCCTACGAGCAGTACTTC.

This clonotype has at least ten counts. Here the CDR3 reads CSAEGQPGETQYF. The CDR3 nucleotides are TGCAGCGCCGAGGGGCAGCCAGGGGAGACCCAGTACTTC. The chain has TRBV29-1 and TRBJ2-5; D may correspond to TRBD1 or TRBD2 (5 bases each). V lost 7 bases and J 5 bases, leaving 17 bases between the germline ends. The CDR3 has 13 amino acids. Per germline, CDR1 SQVTM and CDR2 ANQGSEA.

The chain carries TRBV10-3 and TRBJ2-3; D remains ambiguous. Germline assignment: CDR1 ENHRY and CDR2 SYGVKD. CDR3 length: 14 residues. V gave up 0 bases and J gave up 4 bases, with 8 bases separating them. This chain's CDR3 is CAISESKSADTQYF. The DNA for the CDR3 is TGTGCCATCAGTGAGTCGAAATCCGCAGATACGCAGTATTTT.

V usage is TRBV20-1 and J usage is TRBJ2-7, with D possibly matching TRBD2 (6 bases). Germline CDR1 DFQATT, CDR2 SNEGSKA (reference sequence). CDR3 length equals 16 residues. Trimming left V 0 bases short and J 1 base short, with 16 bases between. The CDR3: CSARDFGREWSYEQYF. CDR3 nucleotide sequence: TGCAGTGCTAGAGATTTTGGTCGGGAGTGGTCCTACGAGCAGTACTTC.

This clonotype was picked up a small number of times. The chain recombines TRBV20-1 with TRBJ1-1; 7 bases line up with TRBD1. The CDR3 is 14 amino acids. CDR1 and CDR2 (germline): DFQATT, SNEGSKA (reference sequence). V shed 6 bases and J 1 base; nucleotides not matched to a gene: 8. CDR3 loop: CSAKKDRRNTEAFF. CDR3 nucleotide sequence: TGCAGTGCAAAAAAGGACAGGAGGAACACTGAAGCTTTCTTT.

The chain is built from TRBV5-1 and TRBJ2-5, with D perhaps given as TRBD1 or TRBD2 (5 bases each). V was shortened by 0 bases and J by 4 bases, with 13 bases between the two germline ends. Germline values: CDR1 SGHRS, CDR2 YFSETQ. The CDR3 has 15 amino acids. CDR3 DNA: TGCGCCAGCAGCTTGGTTCGGGACCAGGGAGAGACCCAGTACTTC. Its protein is CASSLVRDQGETQYF.

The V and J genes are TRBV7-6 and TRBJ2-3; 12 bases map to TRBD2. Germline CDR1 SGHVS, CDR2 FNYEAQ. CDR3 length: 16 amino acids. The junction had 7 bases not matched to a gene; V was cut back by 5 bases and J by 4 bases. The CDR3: CASSPRLAGVADTQYF. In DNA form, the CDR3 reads TGTGCCAGCAGCCCTCGACTAGCGGGAGTAGCAGATACGCAGTATTTT.

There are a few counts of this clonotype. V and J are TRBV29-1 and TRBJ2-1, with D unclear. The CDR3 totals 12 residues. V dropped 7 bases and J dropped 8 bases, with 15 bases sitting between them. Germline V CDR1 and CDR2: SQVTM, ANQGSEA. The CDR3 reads CSGPTPLDEQFF. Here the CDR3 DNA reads TGCAGCGGCCCGACCCCCCTCGATGAGCAGTTCTTC.

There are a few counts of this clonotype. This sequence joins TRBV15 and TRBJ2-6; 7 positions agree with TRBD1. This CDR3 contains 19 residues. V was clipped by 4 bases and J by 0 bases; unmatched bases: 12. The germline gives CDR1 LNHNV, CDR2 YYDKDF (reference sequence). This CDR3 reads CATSKPPGQMISGANVLTF. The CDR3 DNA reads TGTGCCACCAGCAAACCCCCGGGACAGATGATCTCTGGGGCCAACGTCCTGACTTTC. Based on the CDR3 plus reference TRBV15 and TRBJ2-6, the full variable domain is DAMVIQNPRYQVTQFGKPVTLSCSQTLNHNVMYWYQQKSSQAPKLLFHYYDKDFNNEADTPDNFQSRRPNTSFCFLDIRSPGLGDTAMYLCATSKPPGQMISGANVLTFGAGSRLTVL.

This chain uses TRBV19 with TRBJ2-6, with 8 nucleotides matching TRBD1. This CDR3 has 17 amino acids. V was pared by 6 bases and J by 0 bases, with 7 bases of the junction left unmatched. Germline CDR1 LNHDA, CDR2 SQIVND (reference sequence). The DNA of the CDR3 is TGTGCCAGTAGCCGGGGACAGGCTAACTCTGGGGCCAACGTCCTGACTTTC. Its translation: CASSRGQANSGANVLTF.

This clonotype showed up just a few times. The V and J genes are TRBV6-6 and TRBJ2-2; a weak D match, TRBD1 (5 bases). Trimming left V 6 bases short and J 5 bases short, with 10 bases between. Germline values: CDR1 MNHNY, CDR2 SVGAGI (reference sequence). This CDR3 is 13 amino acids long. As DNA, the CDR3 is TGTGCCAGCAGGACCCCAGGGACCGGGGAGCTGTTTTTT. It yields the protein CASRTPGTGELFF.

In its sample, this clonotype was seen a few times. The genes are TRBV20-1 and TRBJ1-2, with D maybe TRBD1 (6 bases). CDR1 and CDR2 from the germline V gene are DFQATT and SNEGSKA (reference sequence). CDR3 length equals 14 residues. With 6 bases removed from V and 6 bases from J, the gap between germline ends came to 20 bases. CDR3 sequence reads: CSAVDLRGSHGYTF. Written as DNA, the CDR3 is TGCAGTGCGGTCGATCTCAGGGGAAGCCATGGCTACACCTTC.

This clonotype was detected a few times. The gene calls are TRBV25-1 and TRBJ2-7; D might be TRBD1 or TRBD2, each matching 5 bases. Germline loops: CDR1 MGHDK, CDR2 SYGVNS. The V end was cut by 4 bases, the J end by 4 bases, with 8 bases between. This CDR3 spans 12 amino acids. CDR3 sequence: CASSVGEYEQYF. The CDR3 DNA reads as TGTGCCAGCAGTGTGGGGGAGTACGAGCAGTACTTC.

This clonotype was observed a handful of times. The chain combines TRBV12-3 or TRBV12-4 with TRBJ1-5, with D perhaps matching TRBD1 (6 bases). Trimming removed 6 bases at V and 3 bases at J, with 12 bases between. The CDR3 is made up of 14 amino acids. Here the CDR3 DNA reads TGTGCCAGCAGGGGCGGGGGGCCCAATCAGCCCCAGCATTTT. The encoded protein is CASRGGGPNQPQHF.

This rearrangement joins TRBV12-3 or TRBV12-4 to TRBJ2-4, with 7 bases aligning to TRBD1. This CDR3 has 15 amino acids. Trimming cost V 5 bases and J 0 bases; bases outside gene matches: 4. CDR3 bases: TGTGCCAGCAGTAAGGGGGCCTTAGCCAAAAACATTCAGTACTTC. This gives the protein CASSKGALAKNIQYF.

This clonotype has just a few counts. The CDR3 sequence is CASSSTTGLGETQYF. CDR3 nucleotide sequence: TGTGCCAGCAGTTCCACGACAGGCCTCGGGGAGACCCAGTACTTC. J is TRBJ2-5 and V is TRBV27, with D tentatively TRBD1 (6 bases). The CDR3 spans 15 residues. Trimming stripped 4 bases from V and 5 bases from J, with 17 bases between. CDR1 and CDR2 from the germline V gene are MNHEY and SMNVEV (reference sequence).

The CDR3 is CASRNSGSETQYF. CDR3 sequence (DNA): TGTGCCAGCCGAAATTCCGGGTCGGAGACCCAGTACTTC. The rearrangement joins TRBV12-3 or TRBV12-4 to TRBJ2-5; unclear D gene. V was shortened by 8 bases and J by 5 bases, with 15 bases between the two germline ends. The CDR3 is made up of 13 amino acids.